The 20 T cell receptor beta chains given below trace back to one sample, sequenced in a study of cytomegalovirus exposure and HLA in healthy donors. The PCR was carried out with 60 Vbeta primers and 13 Jbeta primers. Sequencing was performed with immunoSEQ multiplex PCR; in TCRdb, only in-frame clones are kept and a portion is missing. Of more than 90,000 clones detected, 78% appear once; the ten largest clones hold roughly 4.3%. Sequencing was carried out using PBMCs. These receptors were taken from a woman aged 40 to 50 in good health and CMV-seropositive.

This clone came up once. V gene TRBV11-3 combines with J gene TRBJ2-7, with 10 positions matching TRBD1. The germline CDR1 and CDR2 sequences are SGHNT and YENEEA. V shed 6 bases, J shed 4 bases, and the junction held 15 bases outside the gene matches. The CDR3 is made up of 17 amino acids. DNA of the CDR3: TGTGCCAGCAGTCCCCGGGACAGGGGCCTTACTGATTACGAGCAGTACTTC. Amino acid sequence: CASSPRDRGLTDYEQYF.

The gene calls are TRBV5-1 and TRBJ2-3; unclear D gene. Per germline, CDR1 SGHRS and CDR2 YFSETQ. The CDR3 runs 12 residues. V was cut by 4 bases and J by 2 bases, with 5 bases left in between. CDR3 nucleotide sequence: TGCGCCAGCAGCCCAAACACAGATACGCAGTATTTT. It specifies CASSPNTDTQYF.

Turning to this clone: The identical CDR3 is also encoded by other nucleotide sequences in the sample. The chain employs TRBV6-6 and TRBJ2-3; 10 positions agree with TRBD2. The germline V gene has CDR1 MNHNY and CDR2 SVGAGI (reference sequence). The junction had 4 bases not matched to a gene; V was cut back by 5 bases and J by 5 bases. The CDR3 covers 14 residues. CDR3: CASSRLAGEDTQYF. The CDR3 coding sequence is TGTGCCAGCAGTCGGCTAGCGGGAGAAGATACGCAGTATTTT.

The V and J genes are TRBV5-6 and TRBJ2-5, with 7 bases fitting TRBD2. This CDR3 region has 15 residues. CDR1 and CDR2 from the germline V gene are SGHDT and YYEEEE. Trimming took 2 bases from V and 11 from J; bases not matched to a gene: 15. CDR3 region: CASSFFGGSSYKQYF. In nucleotides, the CDR3 is TGTGCCAGCAGCTTCTTCGGCGGGAGCTCCTACAAGCAGTACTTC.

The chain carries TRBV27 and TRBJ1-4; the match to TRBD1 covers 7 bases. V trimming: 2 bases; J trimming: 7 bases; junction bases outside the gene matches: 10. Germline V lookup: CDR1 MNHEY, CDR2 SMNVEV (reference sequence). The CDR3 totals 16 residues. The CDR3 loop reads CASSLSRDRVPEKLFF. CDR3 DNA: TGTGCCAGCAGTTTAAGCCGAGACAGGGTCCCTGAAAAACTGTTTTTT.

J is TRBJ2-1 and V is TRBV10-3; D is unresolved. Germline CDR1 ENHRY, CDR2 SYGVKD. Trimming left V 6 bases short and J 8 bases short, with 11 bases between. This CDR3 contains 12 residues. CDR3 residues: CAIRGDSYEQFF. The CDR3 DNA sequence: TGTGCCATCAGGGGCGATTCATATGAGCAGTTCTTC.

DNA of the CDR3: TGTGCCAGCAGTTTACGGTCAGGGGTTTCCTACGAGCAGTACTTC. Translated, it gives CASSLRSGVSYEQYF. The V gene is TRBV27, the J gene TRBJ2-7; TRBD1 is a possible D gene (6 bases). There are 15 residues in the CDR3. Per the germline V gene, CDR1 is MNHEY and CDR2 is SMNVEV (reference sequence). V was clipped by 2 bases and J by 1 base, with 12 bases between them.

The chain's CDR3 is CASSQSGDEQYF. In DNA, the CDR3 is TGCGCCAGCAGTCAATCCGGGGACGAGCAGTACTTC. The chain combines TRBV23-1 with TRBJ2-7, with TRBD2 as a possible D gene (5 bases). TRBV23-1 is marked as an open reading frame, function uncertain. CDR3 size: 12 residues. The V gene lost 0 bases and the J gene lost 5 bases, with 5 bases spanning the gap.

The chain has TRBV28 and TRBJ2-2; maybe TRBD2 (6 bases). With 9 bases removed from V and 4 bases from J, the gap between germline ends came to 12 bases. Germline V gene lookup returns CDR1 MDHEN and CDR2 SYDVKM. This CDR3 spans 13 amino acids. The CDR3 reads CASGEGGTGELFF. The CDR3 DNA reads as TGTGCCAGTGGAGAGGGAGGCACCGGGGAGCTGTTTTTT.

The V gene is TRBV5-4, the J gene TRBJ2-7, with 8 bases lining up with TRBD2. There are 14 residues in the CDR3. Germline CDR1 and CDR2: SGHNT and YYREEE (reference sequence). After removal of 3 bases from V and 2 bases from J, the junction contained 4 bases not matched to a gene. The CDR3 protein is CASSSSGGAYEQYF. CDR3 in DNA: TGTGCCAGCAGCTCCTCGGGAGGGGCCTACGAGCAGTACTTC.

The V call is TRBV27, the J call TRBJ2-1; 9 nucleotides match TRBD1. V trimming: 6 bases; J trimming: 4 bases; junction bases outside the gene matches: 10. Germline CDR1 MNHEY, CDR2 SMNVEV (reference sequence). This CDR3 contains 16 residues. CDR3 residues: CASSLQGAVGYNEQFF. The CDR3 DNA reads TGTGCCAGCAGCCTACAGGGGGCCGTGGGGTACAATGAGCAGTTCTTC.

The chain employs TRBV28 and TRBJ2-7, with TRBD1 as a possible D gene (6 bases). The CDR3 runs to 13 residues. V lost 7 bases, J lost 2 bases, and 12 bases lay in between. The V gene's germline CDR1 is MDHEN and CDR2 SYDVKM. The CDR3 DNA sequence: TGTGCCAGCACTAGGGACAACCCCTACGAGCAGTACTTC. Its protein product is CASTRDNPYEQYF.

The genes are TRBV5-1 and TRBJ2-5; 9 nucleotides agree with TRBD1. V was clipped by 4 bases and J by 5 bases; unmatched bases: 15. CDR3 length: 17 residues. The germline gives CDR1 SGHRS, CDR2 YFSETQ. The chain's CDR3 is CASSLTGGQGTGETQYF. As DNA, the CDR3 is TGCGCCAGCAGCCTGACGGGAGGACAGGGGACCGGGGAGACCCAGTACTTC.

Points on this clone: Mismatch with germline at one junction end may stem from a read error. The rearrangement links TRBV6-4 to TRBJ2-2; 7 bases map to TRBD2. Germline V lookup: CDR1 MRHNA, CDR2 SNTAGT. The CDR3 has 16 amino acids. The CDR3 coding sequence is TGTGCCAGCAGCGACTGGTCTAGCGGAAACACCGGGGAGCTGTTTTTT. It codes for CASSDWSSGNTGELFF.

The chain uses TRBV29-1 and TRBJ2-7; no definite D call. V was pared by 3 bases and J by 0 bases, with 12 bases between. The CDR3 covers 14 residues. Germline lookup yields CDR1 SQVTM and CDR2 ANQGSEA. This CDR3 is CSVEGVGSSYEQYF. The CDR3 region has the DNA TGCAGCGTTGAGGGCGTGGGTAGCTCCTACGAGCAGTACTTC.

The rearrangement uses TRBV13 and TRBJ2-5, with a weak D call TRBD1 (6 bases). Germline CDR1 and CDR2: PRHDT and FYEKMQ (reference sequence). Trimming took 3 bases from V and 0 from J, leaving 8 bases between them. The CDR3 is made up of 14 amino acids. CDR3 region: CASSFRQDQETQYF. CDR3 in DNA: TGTGCCAGCAGCTTCCGACAGGACCAAGAGACCCAGTACTTC.

V usage is TRBV11-1 and J usage is TRBJ2-3; the D gene is possibly TRBD1 (5 bases). The germline CDR1 and CDR2 sequences are SGHAT and FQDESV (reference sequence). This CDR3 has 14 amino acids. Trimming took off 5 bases at V and 0 bases at J, with 9 bases between the two ends. The CDR3 region has the DNA TGTGCCAGCAGCCCCGGACACAGCACAGATACGCAGTATTTT. Translating gives CASSPGHSTDTQYF.

The V and J genes are TRBV4-1 and TRBJ2-3; 8 bases agree with TRBD2. The germline V gene encodes CDR1 MGHRA and CDR2 YSYEKL. The CDR3 is made up of 16 amino acids. V shed 4 bases and J 3 bases; nucleotides not matched to a gene: 9. CDR3 region: CASSPRERERTDTQYF. CDR3 nucleotides: TGCGCCAGCAGCCCACGGGAGCGGGAGAGGACAGATACGCAGTATTTT.

This chain links TRBV5-6 with TRBJ2-3; 13 bases agree with TRBD2. The germline gives CDR1 SGHDT, CDR2 YYEEEE. This CDR3 spans 17 amino acids. The ends lost 2 bases at V and 4 bases at J; junction bases unmatched: 7. CDR3 region: CASSFGLAGVGADTQYF. CDR3 nucleotides: TGTGCCAGCAGCTTCGGACTAGCGGGAGTTGGGGCAGATACGCAGTATTTT.

The chain is built from TRBV5-1 and TRBJ1-1; D is perhaps TRBD1 (6 bases). V shed 0 bases and J shed 0 bases, with 9 bases lying between them. The germline CDR1 and CDR2 sequences are SGHRS and YFSETQ. The CDR3 sequence is 15 residues long. Here the CDR3 DNA reads TGCGCCAGCAGCTTGGAGGGACACCTGAACACTGAAGCTTTCTTT. As protein: CASSLEGHLNTEAFF.